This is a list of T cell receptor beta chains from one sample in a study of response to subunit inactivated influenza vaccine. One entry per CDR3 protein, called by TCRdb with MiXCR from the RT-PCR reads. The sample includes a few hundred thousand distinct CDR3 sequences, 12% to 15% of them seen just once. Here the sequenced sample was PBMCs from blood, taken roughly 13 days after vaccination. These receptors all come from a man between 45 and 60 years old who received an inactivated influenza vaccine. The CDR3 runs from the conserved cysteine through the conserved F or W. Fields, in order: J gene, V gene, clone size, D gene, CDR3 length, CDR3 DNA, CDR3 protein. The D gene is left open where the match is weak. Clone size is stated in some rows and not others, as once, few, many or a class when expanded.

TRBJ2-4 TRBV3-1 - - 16 TGTGCCAGCAGCCAAGATCTGGCGGGCGAGGGAAACATTCAGTACTTC CASSQDLAGEGNIQYF
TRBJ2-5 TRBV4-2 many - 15 TGTGCCAGCAGCCAAGACGTGTCGGGAGTGGAGACCCAGTACTTC CASSQDVSGVETQYF
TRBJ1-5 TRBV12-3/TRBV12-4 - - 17 TGTGCCAGCAGTTTAGCGCAGGGGCCGAGGGTCAATCAGCCCCAGCATTTT CASSLAQGPRVNQPQHF
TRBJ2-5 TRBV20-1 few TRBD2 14 TGCAGTGCTAAGCGGGGGGGCCCAGGAGAGACCCAGTACTTC CSAKRGGPGETQYF
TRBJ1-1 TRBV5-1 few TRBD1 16 TGCGCCAGCAGCCTTGGGACAGGGGTCATGAACACTGAAGCTTTCTTT CASSLGTGVMNTEAFF
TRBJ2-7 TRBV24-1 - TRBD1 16 TGTGCCACCAGTGATCCTGGGACAGGGGGCCGGTACGAGCAGTACTTC CATSDPGTGGRYEQYF
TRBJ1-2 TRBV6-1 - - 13 TGTGCCAGCAGGGACAGAGTGAACTATGGCTACACCTTC CASRDRVNYGYTF
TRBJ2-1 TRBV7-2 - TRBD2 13 TGTGCCAGCAGACTAGCGGGAGCCAATGAGCAGTTCTTC CASRLAGANEQFF
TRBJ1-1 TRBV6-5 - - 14 TGTGCCAGCAGTTACGGATTAATGAACACTGAAGCTTTCTTT CASSYGLMNTEAFF
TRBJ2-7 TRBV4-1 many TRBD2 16 TGCGCCAGCAGCCAATATCTAGCGGGAGTAGCCTACGAGCAGTACTTC CASSQYLAGVAYEQYF
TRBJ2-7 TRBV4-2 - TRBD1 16 TGTGCCAGCAGCCAGAGCACCGGGACAGGGGTAAACGAGCAGTACTTC CASSQSTGTGVNEQYF
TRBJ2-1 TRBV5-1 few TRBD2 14 TGCGCCAGCAGCTTGGAACTAGCGGGGGGGCAGCAGTTCTTC CASSLELAGGQQFF
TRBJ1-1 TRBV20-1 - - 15 TGCAGTGCTCCCAATCACGAGAGGGGGAACACTGAAGCTTTCTTT CSAPNHERGNTEAFF
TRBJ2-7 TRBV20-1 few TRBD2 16 TGCAGTGCTAGAGATAGTAGCGGGCGAGGTCCCTACGAGCAGTACTTC CSARDSSGRGPYEQYF
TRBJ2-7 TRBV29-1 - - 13 TGCAGCGTTGCACGGGGGAGCTTGGACGAGCAGTACTTC CSVARGSLDEQYF
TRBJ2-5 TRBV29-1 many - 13 TGCAGCGTTGCGATAACAGGGCAAGAGACCCAGTACTTC CSVAITGQETQYF
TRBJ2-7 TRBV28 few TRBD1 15 TGTGCCAGCAGCCCATCACTACAGGGGGGATACGAGCAGTACTTC CASSPSLQGGYEQYF
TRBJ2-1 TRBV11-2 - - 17 TGTGCCAGCAGCTCGGTTGTTCTAGCAGACTCCTACAATGAGCAGTTCTTC CASSSVVLADSYNEQFF
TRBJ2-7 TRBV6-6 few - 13 TGTGCCAGCAGCCCTCGTTCTCTCTACGAGCAGTACTTC CASSPRSLYEQYF
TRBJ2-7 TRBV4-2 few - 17 TGTGCCAGCAGCCAAGACGGGGCGGGGATTAGCTCCTACGAGCAGTACTTC CASSQDGAGISSYEQYF
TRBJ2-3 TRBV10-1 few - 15 TGCGCCAGCACCCCCGAGGGGGGCTGTACAGATACGCAGTATTTT CASTPEGGCTDTQYF
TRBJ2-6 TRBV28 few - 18 TGTGCCAGCAGTTTCTACGGGGATAGGAGGTCTGGGGCCAACGTCCTGACTTTC CASSFYGDRRSGANVLTF
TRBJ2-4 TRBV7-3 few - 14 TGTGCCAGCAGTTCGGACAGGGAGGGTGGCATTCAGTACTTC CASSSDREGGIQYF
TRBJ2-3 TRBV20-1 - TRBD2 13 TGCAGTGCTAGTCCGGGGGGGGTAGATACGCAGTATTTT CSASPGGVDTQYF
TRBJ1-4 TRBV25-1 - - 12 TGTGCCAGCAGTGGGGACCGGGGAAAACTGTTTTTT CASSGDRGKLFF